One and the same sample provided the 13 T cell receptor beta chains below, sequenced in a study of blood T cell repertoires in COVID-19. The data were produced by immunoSEQ multiplex PCR, yet TCRdb's version contains in-frame clones alone and is incomplete. The sample comprises approximately 470,000 clones, 87% of which are singletons, and about 0.75% rests with the top ten. The sequencing input was PBMCs or T cells enriched from blood (not recorded which). These receptors all come from a woman younger than 35 who had recovered from COVID-19.

This chain connects TRBV6-4 to TRBJ1-3, with a possible D match to TRBD1 (6 bases). Per germline, CDR1 MRHNA and CDR2 SNTAGT. This CDR3 spans 17 amino acids. The germline V and J ends were trimmed by 0 bases and 4 bases, with 16 bases remaining between them. This CDR3 reads CASSDSKQGNLGNTIYF. As DNA, the CDR3 is TGTGCCAGCAGTGACTCGAAACAGGGCAATCTGGGAAACACCATATATTTT.

The J gene is TRBJ1-2, the V gene TRBV28; D is perhaps TRBD1 (5 bases). Trimming removed 5 bases from V and 8 bases from J, with 12 bases in between. This CDR3 is built from 12 residues. Germline V gene lookup returns CDR1 MDHEN and CDR2 SYDVKM. The CDR3 protein is CASSPTVRGYTF. For the CDR3, the DNA is TGTGCCAGCAGTCCGACAGTGAGGGGCTACACCTTC.

The chain uses TRBV7-9 and TRBJ1-3, with a possible D match to TRBD1 (6 bases). The V and J ends lost 4 bases and 6 bases respectively, with 13 bases between them. CDR1 is SEHNR and CDR2 is FQNEAQ in the germline V gene (reference sequence). The CDR3 consists of 14 residues. CDR3 sequence reads: CASSSSGTPNTIYF. For the CDR3, the DNA is TGTGCCAGCAGCTCATCCGGGACACCAAACACCATATATTTT.

The chain employs TRBV18 and TRBJ2-3; the D gene is possibly TRBD2 (6 bases). Germline CDR1 reads KGHSH; CDR2 reads LQKENI. V was clipped by 3 bases and J by 7 bases, with 14 bases between them. The CDR3 has 14 amino acids. The CDR3 spells CASSPGGLGNTQYF. Written as DNA, the CDR3 is TGTGCCAGCTCACCGGGAGGCCTAGGAAATACGCAGTATTTT.

This clone was seen a single time. This chain joins TRBV18 and TRBJ2-5, with 8 bases aligning to TRBD2. V dropped 6 bases and J dropped 4; count of bases not matched to a gene: 13. The length of the CDR3 is 16 residues. CDR1 KGHSH and CDR2 LQKENI come from the germline V gene. CDR3: CASSRSTSESGETQYF. CDR3 bases: TGTGCCAGCTCCCGCTCGACTAGCGAGAGTGGAGAGACCCAGTACTTC.

The chain employs TRBV27 and TRBJ1-2; TRBD1 matches at 7 bases. This CDR3 is 14 amino acids long. The germline V gene has CDR1 MNHEY and CDR2 SMNVEV (reference sequence). J gave up 2 bases and V 3 bases, and 3 bases lay outside the gene matches. The CDR3: CASSFGRGNYGYTF. Written as DNA, the CDR3 is TGTGCCAGCAGTTTCGGCAGGGGGAACTATGGCTACACCTTC.

The rearrangement uses TRBV19 and TRBJ2-1; the D gene is possibly TRBD2 (5 bases). This CDR3 comprises 13 residues. Germline V gives CDR1 LNHDA, CDR2 SQIVND (reference sequence). Deletions cut 6 bases from V and 9 bases from J, with 15 bases between. CDR3 sequence: CASREGSGGEQFF. The CDR3 coding sequence is TGTGCCAGTAGGGAAGGCTCAGGAGGTGAGCAGTTCTTC.

The chain's CDR3 is CASSSEQFLRGDTQYF. CDR3 nucleotide sequence: TGCGCCAGCAGCTCGGAGCAATTCCTCAGGGGGGATACGCAGTATTTT. This chain connects TRBV5-1 to TRBJ2-3; TRBD1 agrees at 7 bases. Trimming removed 3 bases from V and 6 bases from J; junction bases left unmatched: 13. Germline assignment: CDR1 SGHRS and CDR2 YFSETQ. CDR3 length: 16 amino acids.

The chain recombines TRBV6-4 with TRBJ1-6, with 7 bases fitting TRBD1. The CDR3 totals 14 residues. Per germline, CDR1 MRHNA and CDR2 SNTAGT. V dropped 5 bases and J dropped 8; count of bases not matched to a gene: 6. CDR3 amino acids: CASSYRDRDSPLHF. The CDR3 region has the DNA TGTGCCAGCAGTTACCGGGACAGAGATTCACCCCTCCACTTT.

The chain recombines TRBV7-9 with TRBJ1-6; D remains ambiguous. This CDR3 region has 16 residues. Trimming took 4 bases from V and 0 from J, leaving 10 bases between them. Germline CDR1 and CDR2: SEHNR and FQNEAQ (reference sequence). CDR3 protein: CASSSGRSSYNSPLHF. As DNA, the CDR3 is TGTGCCAGCAGCTCGGGTCGGAGCTCCTATAATTCACCCCTCCACTTT.

Concerning this clone itself: Other DNA sequences in this sample translate to the same CDR3. The rearrangement uses TRBV12-3 or TRBV12-4 and TRBJ1-4, with TRBD1 identical over 7 bases. The CDR3 covers 13 residues. The junction had 6 bases not matched to a gene; V was cut back by 6 bases and J by 8 bases. The CDR3 reads CASSLYRGEKLFF. The CDR3 nucleotides read TGTGCCAGCAGCCTTTACAGGGGAGAAAAACTGTTTTTT.

This clone came up a few times. Here the CDR3 reads CSVEGQFYEQYF. CDR3 DNA sequence: TGCAGCGTTGAGGGACAGTTCTACGAGCAGTACTTC. This chain joins TRBV29-1 and TRBJ2-7; 7 nucleotides agree with TRBD1. The junction had 2 bases not matched to a gene; V was cut back by 3 bases and J by 3 bases. Germline V gene sequence: CDR1 SQVTM, CDR2 ANQGSEA. The CDR3 has 12 residues.

The gene calls are TRBV5-1 and TRBJ2-2; D perhaps matches TRBD2 (6 bases). Germline V gene data show CDR1 as SGHRS and CDR2 as YFSETQ. The length of the CDR3 is 15 residues. Trimming removed 2 bases from V and 1 base from J, with 9 bases in between. CDR3 sequence (DNA): TGCGCCAGCAGCTTTATCGGGGGGAACACCGGGGAGCTGTTTTTT. Protein product: CASSFIGGNTGELFF.